The 22 T cell receptor beta chains given below trace back to one sample, sequenced in a study of cytomegalovirus exposure and HLA in healthy donors. A multiplex PCR was run with 60 Vbeta primers and 13 Jbeta primers. Produced via immunoSEQ multiplex PCR; TCRdb's table is partial and in-frame only. The table includes roughly 150,000 clones, around 80% detected once. The sample consisted of PBMCs. These receptors came from a girl between 10 and 17 years old in good health and CMV-seropositive.

V gene TRBV2 combines with J gene TRBJ2-4; weak D call: TRBD2 (5 bases). Germline lookup yields CDR1 SNHLY and CDR2 FYNNEI. The V end was cut by 5 bases, the J end by 6 bases, with 14 bases between. The CDR3 covers 14 residues. The DNA for the CDR3 is TGTGCCAGCAGTTTTTCGGGATTCACAAACATTCAGTACTTC. Residues: CASSFSGFTNIQYF.

The chain is built from TRBV5-8 and TRBJ1-5; a weak D match, TRBD1 (6 bases). Germline V gene lookup returns CDR1 SGHTS and CDR2 YDEGEE. This CDR3 comprises 17 residues. Trimming left V 0 bases short and J 0 bases short, with 13 bases between. The CDR3 DNA reads as TGTGCCAGCAGCTTGGTAGCGGGGGCAGATAGCAATCAGCCCCAGCATTTT. Translation: CASSLVAGADSNQPQHF.

In DNA, the CDR3 is TGTGCCAGCAGTTACTCCCTAGCGACAAGCTACGAGCAGTACTTC. Its protein product is CASSYSLATSYEQYF. This chain joins TRBV6-5 and TRBJ2-7, with D perhaps TRBD2 (6 bases). The germline gives CDR1 MNHEY, CDR2 SVGAGI. V lost 0 bases and J lost 3, with 12 bases in between. The CDR3 extends over 15 amino acids.

This clone was counted once. The gene calls are TRBV27 and TRBJ1-2; 7 bases line up with TRBD1. The J segment lost 9 bases and the V segment lost 6 bases, leaving 10 bases of the junction unmatched. From germline, CDR1 is MNHEY and CDR2 SMNVEV (reference sequence). This CDR3 comprises 13 residues. The CDR3 reads CASSPWDSWSYTF. CDR3 coding DNA: TGTGCCAGCAGCCCGTGGGACAGCTGGAGCTACACCTTC.

The J gene is TRBJ1-1, the V gene TRBV2; tentative D call: TRBD1 (5 bases). CDR1 SNHLY and CDR2 FYNNEI come from the germline V gene. With 8 bases removed from V and 0 bases from J, the gap between germline ends came to 16 bases. The CDR3 is 15 amino acids. CDR3 nucleotide sequence: TGTGCCAGCGTACGTAGACAGAACTTGAACACTGAAGCTTTCTTT. This gives the protein CASVRRQNLNTEAFF.

The gene calls are TRBV19 and TRBJ2-7, with D possibly matching TRBD2 (5 bases). V lost 11 bases and J lost 9, with 11 bases in between. CDR1 and CDR2 (germline): LNHDA, SQIVND (reference sequence). There are 9 residues in the CDR3. The CDR3 DNA sequence: TGTGCCTCCCCTCGGGGGCAGTACTTC. Amino acid sequence: CASPRGQYF.

The CDR3, as DNA: TGTGCCAGCAGACGAGCGGGAAACACCGGGGAGCTGTTTTTT. This encodes CASRRAGNTGELFF. This rearrangement joins TRBV27 to TRBJ2-2; 7 bases match TRBD2. The V gene end was trimmed by 6 bases and the J gene end by 2 bases; junction bases not matched to a gene: 3. This CDR3 spans 14 amino acids. Looked up from germline, CDR1 is MNHEY and CDR2 is SMNVEV (reference sequence).

J is TRBJ2-1 and V is TRBV28; 11 nucleotides align to TRBD2. The CDR3 spans 18 residues. The germline V gene encodes CDR1 MDHEN and CDR2 SYDVKM. The V gene end was trimmed by 5 bases and the J gene end by 3 bases; junction bases not matched to a gene: 12. The CDR3 is CASSTRRRGTSGYNEQFF. CDR3 in DNA: TGTGCCAGCAGTACCCGACGGCGTGGGACTAGCGGCTACAATGAGCAGTTCTTC.

The chain joins TRBV7-8 to TRBJ2-2, with D perhaps TRBD1 (5 bases). The V gene lost 8 bases and the J gene lost 2 bases, with 15 bases spanning the gap. This CDR3 has 15 residues. Looked up from germline, CDR1 is SGHVS and CDR2 is FQNEAQ. The CDR3 bases are TGTGCCAGCGCTACCTTGGACACCAACACCGGGGAGCTGTTTTTT. It yields the protein CASATLDTNTGELFF.

J is TRBJ1-2 and V is TRBV28; unclear D gene. Germline lookup yields CDR1 MDHEN and CDR2 SYDVKM. The V end lost 5 bases, the J end lost 6 bases, and 19 bases lay between the germline ends. The CDR3 has 15 amino acids. The CDR3 nucleotides are TGTGCCAGCAGTCCTGCAGGCGGGAGGACGGATGGCTACACCTTC. As protein: CASSPAGGRTDGYTF.

This chain connects TRBV7-2 to TRBJ1-1; D remains unclear. Germline CDR1 SGHTA, CDR2 FQGNSA. The V and J ends lost 2 bases and 8 bases respectively, with 12 bases between them. The CDR3 covers 13 residues. Here the CDR3 DNA reads TGTGCCAGCAGCTTATCCTTCGCGAGAGAAGCTTTCTTT. The encoded protein is CASSLSFAREAFF.

The chain employs TRBV4-3 and TRBJ2-3; 7 bases are a match to TRBD2. There are 17 residues in the CDR3. CDR1 and CDR2 from the germline V gene are LGHNA and YSLEER. V shed 3 bases, J shed 3 bases, and the junction held 12 bases outside the gene matches. The chain's CDR3 is CASSHGGGDSGTDTQYF. The CDR3 nucleotides are TGCGCCAGCAGCCATGGGGGAGGGGATAGTGGGACAGATACGCAGTATTTT.

The chain combines TRBV29-1 with TRBJ2-3, with 9 bases matching TRBD1. This CDR3 contains 14 residues. V dropped 7 bases and J dropped 3; count of bases not matched to a gene: 8. Germline V lookup: CDR1 SQVTM, CDR2 ANQGSEA. CDR3 sequence reads: CSAPGTGRTDTQYF. DNA for the CDR3: TGCAGCGCCCCCGGGACAGGGCGAACAGATACGCAGTATTTT.

The chain uses TRBV2 and TRBJ1-1; D uncertain. Germline CDR1 reads SNHLY; CDR2 reads FYNNEI. V was pared by 4 bases and J by 1 base, with 7 bases between. The CDR3 extends over 13 amino acids. In nucleotides, the CDR3 is TGTGCCAGCAGTGCGACTCCGAACACTGAAGCTTTCTTT. Encoded protein: CASSATPNTEAFF. Full variable domain (outside the CDR3, taken from reference TRBV2 and TRBJ1-1): EPEVTQTPSHQVTQMGQEVILRCVPISNHLYFYWYRQILGQKVEFLVSFYNNEISEKSEIFDDQFSVERPDGSNFTLKIRSTKLEDSAMYFCASSATPNTEAFFGQGTRLTVV.

The CDR3, as DNA: TGTGCCAGCAGCCCAATTACACAGGGAAACTATGGCTACACCTTC. Translated, it gives CASSPITQGNYGYTF. This chain uses TRBV11-2 with TRBJ1-2; TRBD1 might be the D (6 bases). There are 15 residues in the CDR3. Germline V gene sequence: CDR1 SGHAT, CDR2 FQNNGV. Trimming removed 5 bases from V and 2 bases from J, with 15 bases in between.

The chain has TRBV5-6 and TRBJ2-2, with D perhaps matching TRBD1 (5 bases). Trimming removed 1 base from V and 3 bases from J, with 16 bases in between. The CDR3 has 17 amino acids. Germline V gene lookup returns CDR1 SGHDT and CDR2 YYEEEE. CDR3 nucleotides: TGTGCCAGCAGCTTGAGGCCAGCAGGGATACACACCGGGGAGCTGTTTTTT. Translated, it gives CASSLRPAGIHTGELFF. The full variable domain, rest sourced from reference TRBV5-6 and TRBJ2-2, is DAGVTQSPTHLIKTRGQQVTLRCSPKSGHDTVSWYQQALGQGPQFIFQYYEEEERQRGNFPDRFSGHQFPNYSSELNVNALLLGDSALYLCASSLRPAGIHTGELFFGEGSRLTVL.

This clone was seen more than once but under ten times. V gene TRBV19 combines with J gene TRBJ1-1; no definite D call. The germline V and J ends were trimmed by 3 bases and 1 base, with 9 bases remaining between them. CDR1 and CDR2 from the germline V gene are LNHDA and SQIVND (reference sequence). The CDR3 has 14 amino acids. CDR3 DNA: TGTGCCAGTAGTATGCGGGGTCGGAACACTGAAGCTTTCTTT. Translating it yields CASSMRGRNTEAFF.

The chain is built from TRBV7-8 and TRBJ2-1; D is perhaps TRBD1 (6 bases). There are 15 residues in the CDR3. V was trimmed by 3 bases and J by 6 bases, leaving 15 bases between them. CDR1 and CDR2 from the germline V gene are SGHVS and FQNEAQ. The CDR3 region has the DNA TGTGCCAGCAGCTTCACACACGACAGGTTCAATGAGCAGTTCTTC. Translating gives CASSFTHDRFNEQFF.

The V call is TRBV5-4, the J call TRBJ2-7; D possibly corresponds to TRBD1 (6 bases). The germline V and J ends were trimmed by 0 bases and 4 bases, with 14 bases remaining between them. CDR1 is SGHNT, CDR2 YYREEE, per germline (reference sequence). The CDR3 loop spans 15 amino acids. In nucleotides, the CDR3 is TGTGCCAGCAGCTTGGGGGACACCACCGTTTACGAGCAGTACTTC. Protein sequence: CASSLGDTTVYEQYF.

The chain links TRBV5-1 to TRBJ2-7, with a tentative D call TRBD1 (5 bases). The CDR3 sequence is 15 residues long. Germline-derived CDR1 and CDR2 are SGHRS and YFSETQ. V lost 3 bases to trimming and J lost 4 bases, with 17 bases between them. The CDR3 sequence is CASSYGHYNMYEQYF. As DNA, the CDR3 is TGCGCCAGCAGCTACGGACACTACAACATGTACGAGCAGTACTTC.

The chain uses TRBV2 and TRBJ2-5, with 11 positions matching TRBD2. Germline V lookup: CDR1 SNHLY, CDR2 FYNNEI. This CDR3 comprises 16 residues. After removal of 0 bases from V and 1 base from J, the junction contained 1 base not matched to a gene. In nucleotides, the CDR3 is TGTGCCAGCAGTGAAGCGCTAGCGGGGGGCCAAGAGACCCAGTACTTC. Translating gives CASSEALAGGQETQYF.

CDR3 amino acids: CASSSTSGTHNEQFF. The CDR3 coding sequence is TGCGCCAGCAGCTCGACTAGCGGGACCCACAATGAGCAGTTCTTC. The gene calls are TRBV5-1 and TRBJ2-1, with TRBD2 matching 11 bases. After removal of 3 bases from V and 5 bases from J, the junction contained 4 bases not matched to a gene. Looked up from germline, CDR1 is SGHRS and CDR2 is YFSETQ. The CDR3 length is 15 residues. The full variable domain, completed using reference TRBV5-1 and TRBJ2-1, is KAGVTQTPRYLIKTRGQQVTLSCSPISGHRSVSWYQQTPGQGLQFLFEYFSETQRNKGNFPGRFSGRQFSNSRSEMNVSTLELGDSALYLCASSSTSGTHNEQFFGPGTRLTVL.